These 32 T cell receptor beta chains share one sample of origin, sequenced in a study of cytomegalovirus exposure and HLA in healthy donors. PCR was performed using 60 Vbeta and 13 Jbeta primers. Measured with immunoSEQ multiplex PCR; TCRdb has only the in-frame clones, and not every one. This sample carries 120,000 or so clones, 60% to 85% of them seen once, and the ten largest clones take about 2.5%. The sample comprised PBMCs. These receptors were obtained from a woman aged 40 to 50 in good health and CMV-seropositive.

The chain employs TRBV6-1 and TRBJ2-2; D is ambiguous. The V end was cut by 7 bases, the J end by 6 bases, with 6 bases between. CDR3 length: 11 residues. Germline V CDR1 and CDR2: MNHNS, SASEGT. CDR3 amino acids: CASIWPGELFF. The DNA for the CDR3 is TGTGCCAGCATCTGGCCCGGGGAGCTGTTTTTT.

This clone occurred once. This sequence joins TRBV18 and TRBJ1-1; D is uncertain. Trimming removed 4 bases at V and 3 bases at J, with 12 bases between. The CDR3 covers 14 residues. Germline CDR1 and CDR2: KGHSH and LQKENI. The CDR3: CASSRFVGDTEAFF. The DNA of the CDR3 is TGTGCCAGCTCACGGTTCGTCGGGGACACTGAAGCTTTCTTT.

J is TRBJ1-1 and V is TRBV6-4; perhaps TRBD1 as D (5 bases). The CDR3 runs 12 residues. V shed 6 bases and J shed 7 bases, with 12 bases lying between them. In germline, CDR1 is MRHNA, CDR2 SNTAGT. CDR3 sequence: CASSMGGGEAFF. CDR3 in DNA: TGTGCCAGCAGCATGGGGGGGGGTGAAGCTTTCTTT.

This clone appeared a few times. The DNA of the CDR3 is TGTGCCGGTACCGGGTCGGGGAACACTGAAGCTTTCTTT. Its protein is CAGTGSGNTEAFF. V usage is TRBV30 and J usage is TRBJ1-1; D uncertain. CDR3 length equals 13 residues. Germline V gene data show CDR1 as GTSNPN and CDR2 as SVGIG (reference sequence). V was shortened by 8 bases and J by 1 base, with 14 bases between the two germline ends.

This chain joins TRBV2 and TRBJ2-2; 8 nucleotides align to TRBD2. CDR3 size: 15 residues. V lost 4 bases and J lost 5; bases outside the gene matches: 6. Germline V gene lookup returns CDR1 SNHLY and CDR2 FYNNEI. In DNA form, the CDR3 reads TGTGCCAGCAGTGTCGACGGGAGGGTAACCGGGGAGCTGTTTTTT. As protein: CASSVDGRVTGELFF.

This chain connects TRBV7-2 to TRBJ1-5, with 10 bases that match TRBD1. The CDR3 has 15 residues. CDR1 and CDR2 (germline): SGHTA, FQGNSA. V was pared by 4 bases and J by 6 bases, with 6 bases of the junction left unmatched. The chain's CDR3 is CASSSGTGEFQPQHF. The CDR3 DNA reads TGTGCCAGCAGCTCAGGGACAGGGGAGTTTCAGCCCCAGCATTTT.

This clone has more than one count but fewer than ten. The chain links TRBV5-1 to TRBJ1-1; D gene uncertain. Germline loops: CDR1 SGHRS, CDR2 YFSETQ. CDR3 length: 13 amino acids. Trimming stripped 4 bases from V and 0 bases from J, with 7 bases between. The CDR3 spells CASSENMNTEAFF. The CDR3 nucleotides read TGCGCCAGCAGCGAGAATATGAACACTGAAGCTTTCTTT.

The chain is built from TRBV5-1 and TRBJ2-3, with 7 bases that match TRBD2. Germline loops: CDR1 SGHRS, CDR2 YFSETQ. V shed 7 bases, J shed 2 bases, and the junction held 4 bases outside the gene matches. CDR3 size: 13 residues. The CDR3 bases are TGCGCCAGCCGGGGAGGGCTCACAGATACGCAGTATTTT. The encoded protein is CASRGGLTDTQYF.

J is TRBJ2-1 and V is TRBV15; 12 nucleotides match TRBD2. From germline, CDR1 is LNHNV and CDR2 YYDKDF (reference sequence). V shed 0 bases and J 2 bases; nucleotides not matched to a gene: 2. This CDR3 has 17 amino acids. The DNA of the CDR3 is TGTGCCACCAGCAGAGAGGGACTAGCGGGTCCCTACAATGAGCAGTTCTTC. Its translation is CATSREGLAGPYNEQFF.

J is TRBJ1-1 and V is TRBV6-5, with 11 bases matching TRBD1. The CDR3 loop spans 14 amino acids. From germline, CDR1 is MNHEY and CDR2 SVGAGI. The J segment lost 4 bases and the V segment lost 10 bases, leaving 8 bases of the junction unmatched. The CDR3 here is CATGRTGGSTEAFF. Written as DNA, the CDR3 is TGTGCCACCGGGCGGACAGGGGGCAGCACTGAAGCTTTCTTT.

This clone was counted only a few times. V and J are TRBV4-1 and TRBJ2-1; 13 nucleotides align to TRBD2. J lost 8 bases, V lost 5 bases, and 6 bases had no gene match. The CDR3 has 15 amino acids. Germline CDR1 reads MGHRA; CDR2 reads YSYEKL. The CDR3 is CASSTSGGARYEQFF. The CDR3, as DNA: TGCGCCAGCAGCACTAGCGGGGGGGCCAGGTATGAGCAGTTCTTC.

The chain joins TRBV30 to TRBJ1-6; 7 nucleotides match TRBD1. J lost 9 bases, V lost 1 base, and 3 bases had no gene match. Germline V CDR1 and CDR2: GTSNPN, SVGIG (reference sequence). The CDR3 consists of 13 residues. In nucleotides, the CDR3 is TGTGCCTGGAGTGGACAGGGTGGTTCACCCCTCCACTTT. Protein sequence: CAWSGQGGSPLHF.

The CDR3 loop is CASSQGRVLSNQPQHF. CDR3 bases: TGCGCCAGCAGCCAAGGCAGGGTCCTTTCCAATCAGCCCCAGCATTTT. V usage is TRBV4-1 and J usage is TRBJ1-5; maybe TRBD1 (5 bases). V was trimmed by 1 base and J by 3 bases, leaving 13 bases between them. Germline loops: CDR1 MGHRA, CDR2 YSYEKL. The length of the CDR3 is 16 residues.

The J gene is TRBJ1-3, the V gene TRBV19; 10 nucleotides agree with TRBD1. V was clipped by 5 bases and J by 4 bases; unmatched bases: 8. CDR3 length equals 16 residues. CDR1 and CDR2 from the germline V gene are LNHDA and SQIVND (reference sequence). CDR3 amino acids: CASSWDRGRVGNTIYF. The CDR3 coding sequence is TGTGCCAGTAGTTGGGACAGGGGAAGAGTGGGAAACACCATATATTTT.

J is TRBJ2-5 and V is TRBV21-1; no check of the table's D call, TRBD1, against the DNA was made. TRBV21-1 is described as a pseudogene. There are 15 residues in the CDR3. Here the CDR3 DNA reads TGTGCCAGCAGCAAAGGGAAGGGGCCTCAAGAGACCCAGTACTTC. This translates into CASSKGKGPQETQYF.

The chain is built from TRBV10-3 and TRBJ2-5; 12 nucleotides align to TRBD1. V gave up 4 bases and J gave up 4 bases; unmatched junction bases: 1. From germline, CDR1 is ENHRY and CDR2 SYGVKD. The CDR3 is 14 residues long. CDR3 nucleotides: TGTGCCATCAGTGGGGACAGGGGGCGAGAGACCCAGTACTTC. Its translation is CAISGDRGRETQYF.

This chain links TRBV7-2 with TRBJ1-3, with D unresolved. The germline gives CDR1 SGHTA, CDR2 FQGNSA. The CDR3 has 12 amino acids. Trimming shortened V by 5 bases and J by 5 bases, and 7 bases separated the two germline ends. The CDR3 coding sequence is TGTGCCAGCAGCCTCGTAAGAAACACCATATATTTT. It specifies CASSLVRNTIYF.

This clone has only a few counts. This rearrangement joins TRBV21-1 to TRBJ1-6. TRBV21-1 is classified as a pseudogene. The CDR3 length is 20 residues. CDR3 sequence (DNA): TGTGCCAGCAGCGTAAGGTGGGGAGGGCTCGTTGTTCCTGTAAATTCACCCCTCCACTTT. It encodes CASSVRWGGLVVPVNSPLHF.

The CDR3 sequence: CASSQAQGMNTEAFF. The CDR3 DNA reads as TGCGCCAGCAGCCAAGCTCAGGGGATGAACACTGAAGCTTTCTTT. The genes are TRBV4-1 and TRBJ1-1, with a possible D match to TRBD1 (6 bases). There are 15 residues in the CDR3. Trimming stripped 1 base from V and 0 bases from J, with 9 bases between. Germline lookup yields CDR1 MGHRA and CDR2 YSYEKL.

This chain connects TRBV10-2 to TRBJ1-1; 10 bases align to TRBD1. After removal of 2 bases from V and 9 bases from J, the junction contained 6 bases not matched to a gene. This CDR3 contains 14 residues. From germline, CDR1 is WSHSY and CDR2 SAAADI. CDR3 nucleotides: TGCGCCAGCAGTGAGCCCCGGACAGGGGGTAAAGCTTTCTTT. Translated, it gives CASSEPRTGGKAFF.

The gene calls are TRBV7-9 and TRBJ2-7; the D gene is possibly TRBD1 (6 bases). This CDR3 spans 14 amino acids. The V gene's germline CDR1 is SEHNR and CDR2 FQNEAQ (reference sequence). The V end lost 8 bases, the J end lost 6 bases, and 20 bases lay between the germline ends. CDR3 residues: CASLTGGGPSEQYF. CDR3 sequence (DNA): TGTGCCAGCTTAACCGGTGGGGGCCCGAGCGAGCAGTACTTC.

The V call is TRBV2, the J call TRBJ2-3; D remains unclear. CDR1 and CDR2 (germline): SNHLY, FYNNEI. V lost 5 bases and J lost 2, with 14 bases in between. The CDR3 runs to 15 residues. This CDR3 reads CASSPTGVDTDTQYF. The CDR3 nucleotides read TGTGCCAGCAGTCCGACTGGTGTTGACACAGATACGCAGTATTTT.

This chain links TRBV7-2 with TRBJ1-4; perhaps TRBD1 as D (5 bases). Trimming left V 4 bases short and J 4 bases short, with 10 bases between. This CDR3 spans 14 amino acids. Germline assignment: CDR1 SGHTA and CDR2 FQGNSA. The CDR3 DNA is TGTGCCAGCAGCTCAGGCGGGGGTAATGAAAAACTGTTTTTT. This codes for CASSSGGGNEKLFF.

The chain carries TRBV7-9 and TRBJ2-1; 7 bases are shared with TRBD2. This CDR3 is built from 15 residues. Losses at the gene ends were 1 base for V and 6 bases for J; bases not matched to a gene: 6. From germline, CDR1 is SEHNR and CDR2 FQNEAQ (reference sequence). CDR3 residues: CASSLGEPGGNEQFF. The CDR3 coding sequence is TGTGCCAGCAGCTTAGGTGAGCCGGGGGGCAATGAGCAGTTCTTC.

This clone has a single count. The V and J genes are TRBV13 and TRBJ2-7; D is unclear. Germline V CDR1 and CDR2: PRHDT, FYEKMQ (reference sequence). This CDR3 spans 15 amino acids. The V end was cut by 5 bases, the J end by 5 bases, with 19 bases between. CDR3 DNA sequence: TGTGCCAGCAGCCGTCCATTCGCGTTGAATGACGAGCAGTACTTC. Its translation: CASSRPFALNDEQYF.

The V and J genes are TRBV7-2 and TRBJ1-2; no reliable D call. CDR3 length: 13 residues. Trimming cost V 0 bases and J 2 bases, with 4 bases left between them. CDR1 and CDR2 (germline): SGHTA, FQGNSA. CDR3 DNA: TGTGCCAGCAGCTTAGCCCAAAACTATGGCTACACCTTC. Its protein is CASSLAQNYGYTF.

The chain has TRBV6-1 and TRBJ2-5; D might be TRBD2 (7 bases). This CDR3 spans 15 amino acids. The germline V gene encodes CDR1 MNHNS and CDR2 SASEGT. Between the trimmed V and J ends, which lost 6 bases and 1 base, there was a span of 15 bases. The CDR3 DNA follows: TGTGCCAGCAGAGCGGGACAAGCCCTCCAAGAGACCCAGTACTTC. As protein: CASRAGQALQETQYF.

The CDR3 nucleotides read TGTGCCAGCAGCTTGGTAACAGGCTCTAATGAAAAACTGTTTTTT. This sequence encodes CASSLVTGSNEKLFF. The V and J genes are TRBV7-2 and TRBJ1-4, with D perhaps TRBD1 (5 bases). The CDR3 is 15 amino acids. V was cut by 3 bases and J by 3 bases, with 11 bases left in between. Per germline, CDR1 SGHTA and CDR2 FQGNSA.

CDR3: CASSLGSPSGTYEQYF. DNA for the CDR3: TGCGCCAGCAGCTTGGGCTCACCCAGCGGGACCTACGAGCAGTACTTC. V is TRBV5-1 and J is TRBJ2-7; 7 bases are a match to TRBD2. Per germline, CDR1 SGHRS and CDR2 YFSETQ. V was pared by 0 bases and J by 2 bases, with 8 bases of the junction left unmatched. The CDR3 contains 16 residues.

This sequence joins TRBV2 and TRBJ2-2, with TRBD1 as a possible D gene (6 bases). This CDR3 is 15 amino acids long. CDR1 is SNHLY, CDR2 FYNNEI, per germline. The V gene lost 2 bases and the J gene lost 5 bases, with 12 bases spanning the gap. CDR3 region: CASSELGARTGELFF. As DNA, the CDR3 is TGTGCCAGCAGTGAATTGGGGGCGCGGACCGGGGAGCTGTTTTTT.

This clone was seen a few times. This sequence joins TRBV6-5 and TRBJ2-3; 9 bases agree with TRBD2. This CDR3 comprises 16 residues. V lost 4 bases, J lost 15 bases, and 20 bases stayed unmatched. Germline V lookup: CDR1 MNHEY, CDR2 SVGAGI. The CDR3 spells CASSSPPGAGGLLSYF. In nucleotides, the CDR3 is TGTGCCAGCAGTTCCCCCCCGGGAGCGGGGGGCCTACTAAGTTATTTT.

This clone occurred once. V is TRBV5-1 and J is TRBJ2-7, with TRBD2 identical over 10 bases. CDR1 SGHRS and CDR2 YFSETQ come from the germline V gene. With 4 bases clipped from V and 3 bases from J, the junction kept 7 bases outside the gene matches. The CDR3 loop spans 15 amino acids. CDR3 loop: CASSPDTSGDYEQYF. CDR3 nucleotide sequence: TGCGCCAGCAGCCCCGACACTAGCGGGGACTACGAGCAGTACTTC.